This T cell receptor beta chain was observed in a study of T cell changes during pregnancy in multiple sclerosis (dated by TCRdb to 2018 to 2020). Some background on the complete study: The study examined how the T cell repertoire changed over the course of pregnancy in women with multiple sclerosis.

The library came from the immunoSEQ multiplex PCR assay. TCRdb retrieved this table from immuneACCESS and kept in-frame rearrangements only. Not all clones are present; in checked studies, unresolved V genes account for under half, and no reason is known for the remainder. The sample table holds tens of thousands of clones, of which roughly nine tenths were seen once. Of the sample, 0.75% to 0.85% falls within the top ten clones. In regard to this clone: The specificity of this receptor is unknown. No qualities accompany the bases; no much larger clone lies one base away.

This receptor was identified in a female donor with multiple sclerosis, enrolled in a pregnancy study. Sample: CD4+ T cells from peripheral blood mononuclear cells, taken before pregnancy.

Here the CDR3 is given as CASSLAGVDYEQYF. The DNA sequence is as follows: TGCGCCAGCAGTCTAGCGGGAGTGGACTACGAGCAGTACTTC. Rearrangement joined TRBV10-2 to TRBJ2-7, and 10 junction bases match TRBD2. From a lookup of the germline V gene, CDR1 and CDR2 are WSHSY and SAAADI. The CDR3 goes from the cysteine to the phenylalanine over 14 residues. Left in the record is the CDR3 DNA by itself, 42 bases read in frame from the first base. V is cut back by 5 bases and J by 3 bases, with 4 bases in the junction unmatched.